Below, one TCR beta chain is given with its context. Its antigen is not yet known. No much larger clone exists at a distance of one base, and base qualities are not known. This sample was taken from a study of shared clonotypes between healthy human individuals (TCRdb year 2020). With respect to the entire study: The cohort comprised a couple of women and three men aged 18 to 49 years. For each donor, three plates each were used for CD4 naive and CD4 memory, two plates were used for CD8 naive, and one plate was used for CD8 memory. To estimate repertoire size and how much clonotype sharing occurs between individuals, the study deeply sequenced the blood TCR repertoires of five healthy adults. To increase sequencing depth and limit assay-specific biases, different laboratories used diverse techniques to prepare libraries and sequence TCR repertoires. Leukapheresis yielded between about 0.85 and 9 billion PBMCs per donor.

The donors were healthy, HIV-negative adults who had no recently reported acute infections or vaccinations. Every donor was a Caucasian adult residing in Nashville, Tennessee, USA. Magnetic negative selection was used to enrich CD4+ T cells, after which naive cells were positively selected on CD45RA and the negative fraction became the memory subset. Blood was collected by leukapheresis, and PBMCs were isolated by Ficoll-Histopaque density gradient centrifugation and then cryopreserved in liquid nitrogen vapor phase. Analytical flow cytometry was used to check the purity and quantity of every magnetically sorted T cell population. Genomic DNA was isolated from every sorted fraction and measured by UV absorbance on a Nanodrop 2000c. Using the deep immunoSEQ assay, TCR CDR3 regions were amplified from genomic DNA by multiplex PCR. For each cell subset, the extracted genomic DNA was distributed evenly across all wells of several immunoSEQ 96-well plates, and each plate served as one replicate. For sorted subsets, approximately 210 ng genomic DNA, equal to about 30,000 T cell genomes, was loaded into each replicate PCR. The purified libraries were quantified using a Qubit 3.0 fluorometer, sized with a Bioanalyzer 2100, and then quantified again using the KAPA Library Quantification kit. Each immunoSEQ 96-well plate was sequenced on its own single-read 150-cycle Illumina NextSeq 550 flow cell. Regarding the original processing steps: Because the immunoSEQ output held only junctional sequences and lacked quality scores, the filtering could not match the filtering applied to full-length reads. Sequences were annotated with PyIR, a Python wrapper for IgBLAST v1.9, using IMGT germline references to assign V/J genes and CDR3. Reads were filtered out if the reads had weak V/J assignments (E-value above 1e-6), no CDR3, stop codons, out-of-frame junctions, or ambiguous translated residues. V3J clonotypes were defined as sequences sharing the same inferred V gene, J gene, and CDR3 amino acid sequence. To compute the percentage overlap between repertoires, the number of shared unique clonotypes was divided by the size of the smaller repertoire. Three approaches were used to assess repertoire richness: RTK rarefaction, the Chao1 estimator, and Recon v2.1 estimates of unobserved clonotypes. For all TCRbeta clonotypes obtained by the gDNA method from several donors, generation probabilities were computed with OLGA. In TCRdb, the immuneACCESS table is reduced to in-frame sequences with V and J assigned. These tables do not hold every clone; where another copy was compared, an unresolved V gene accounts for under half, and the others remain unexplained. The DNA gave D and trimming, while V, J and clone size come from that table. The sample includes some 1.4 million clones, with around 97% observed a single time. Of the sample, approximately 1.1% falls within the top ten clones.

Summary of the overall study and its limitations: Estimated clonotype richness was generally larger for naive than for memory subsets. Clonotypes shared by all four sorted-subset donors showed higher generation probabilities than non-shared clonotypes. Sharing across a handful of donors was observed for 5% to 6.5% of naive CD4, 3% to 3.5% of naive CD8, over 2% of memory CD4, and around 0.4% of memory CD8 clonotypes. Because the study included a small number of donors, the genetic and exposure-history diversity represented was limited. Sampling was limited to blood, and TCR repertoires in tissue likely differ from TCR repertoires in blood. Based on pairwise subsampling, the degree of clonotype sharing among donors was expected to be affected by sequencing depth. Incomplete sequencing was indicated by rarefaction of sorted-subset datasets, despite the large sequencing depth.

Spanning cysteine to phenylalanine, the CDR3 consists of 16 amino acids. Only CDR3 DNA remains: 48 bases, in frame from the first base. As encoded in the germline V gene (reference sequence), CDR1 is SGHNT while CDR2 is YYREEE. V has 5 bases trimmed and J has 5 bases trimmed; junction bases matching no gene number 11. The receptor chain draws on TRBV5-4 and TRBJ2-3, and TRBD1 matches 10 of the central bases. This clonotype was sampled from a man aged 30-40 years in good health. The sample was naive CD4+ T cells sorted from blood. Reading the label with the study, this specimen's cell subset or site is: CD45RA+ positively selected. The CDR3 region reads CASRDWGQGKGDTQYF. The bases are TGTGCCAGCAGAGATTGGGGACAGGGGAAGGGAGATACGCAGTATTTT. Outside the CDR3, residues come from the reference TRBV5-4 and TRBJ2-3 proteins, so the full variable domain is: ETGVTQSPTHLIKTRGQQVTLRCSSQSGHNTVSWYQQALGQGPQFIFQYYREEENGRGNFPPRFSGLQFPNYSSELNVNALELDDSALYLCASRDWGQGKGDTQYFGPGTRLTVL.